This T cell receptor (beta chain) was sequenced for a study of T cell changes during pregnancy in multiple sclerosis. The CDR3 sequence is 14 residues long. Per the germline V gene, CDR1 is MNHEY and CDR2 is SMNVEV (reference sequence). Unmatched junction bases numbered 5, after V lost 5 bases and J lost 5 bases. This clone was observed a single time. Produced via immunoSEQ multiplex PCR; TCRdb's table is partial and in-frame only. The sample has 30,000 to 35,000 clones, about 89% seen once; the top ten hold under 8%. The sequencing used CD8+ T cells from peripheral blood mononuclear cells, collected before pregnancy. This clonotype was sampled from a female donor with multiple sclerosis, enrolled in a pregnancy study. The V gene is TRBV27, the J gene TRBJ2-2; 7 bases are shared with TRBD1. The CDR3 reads CASSGQELTGELFF. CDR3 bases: TGTGCCAGCAGTGGACAGGAATTAACCGGGGAGCTGTTTTTT.